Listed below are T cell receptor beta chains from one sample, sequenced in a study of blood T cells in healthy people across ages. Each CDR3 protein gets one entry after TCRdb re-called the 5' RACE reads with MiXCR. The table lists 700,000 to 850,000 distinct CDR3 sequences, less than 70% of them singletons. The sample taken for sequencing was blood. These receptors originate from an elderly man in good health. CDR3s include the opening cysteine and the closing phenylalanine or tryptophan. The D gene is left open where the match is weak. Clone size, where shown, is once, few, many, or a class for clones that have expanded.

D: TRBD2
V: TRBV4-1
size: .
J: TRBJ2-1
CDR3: CASSQEGLAGVRGDEQFF
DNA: TGCGCCAGCAGCCAGGAAGGACTAGCGGGAGTCCGCGGGGATGAGCAGTTCTTC

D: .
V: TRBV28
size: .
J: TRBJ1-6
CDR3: CASSEGNTGNSPLHF
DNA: TGTGCCAGCAGTGAGGGAAATACAGGAAATTCACCCCTCCACTTT

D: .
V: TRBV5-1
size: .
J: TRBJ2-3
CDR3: CASSRGLTTDTQYF
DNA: TGCGCCAGCAGTAGGGGCCTCACCACAGATACGCAGTATTTT

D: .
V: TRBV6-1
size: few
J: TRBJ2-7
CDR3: CASSSVAIYEQYF
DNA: TGTGCCAGCAGCTCAGTGGCCATCTACGAGCAGTACTTC

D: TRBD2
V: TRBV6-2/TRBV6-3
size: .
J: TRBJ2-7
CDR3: CASSRGGTSYEQYF
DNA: TGTGCCAGCAGTCGCGGGGGGACATCCTACGAGCAGTACTTC

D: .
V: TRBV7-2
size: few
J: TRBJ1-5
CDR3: CASSFDYSNQPQHF
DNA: TGTGCCAGCAGCTTTGATTATAGCAATCAGCCTCAGCATTTT

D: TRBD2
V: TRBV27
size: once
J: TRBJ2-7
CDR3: CASSPLSRGSSYEQYF
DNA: TGTGCCAGCAGCCCGCTTAGTCGCGGGAGCTCCTACGAGCAGTACTTC

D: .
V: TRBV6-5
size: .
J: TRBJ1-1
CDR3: CASHRNTEAFF
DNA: TGTGCCAGCCACAGGAACACTGAAGCTTTCTTT

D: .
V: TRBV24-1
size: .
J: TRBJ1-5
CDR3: CATSDGAGQHF
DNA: TGTGCCACCAGTGACGGGGCAGGTCAGCATTTT

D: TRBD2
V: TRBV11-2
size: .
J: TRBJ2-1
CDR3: CASSPTSVAGGGLPEFF
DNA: TGTGCCAGCAGCCCTACGTCCGTAGCGGGAGGGGGTCTCCCGGAGTTCTTC

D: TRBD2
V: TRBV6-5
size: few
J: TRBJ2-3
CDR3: CASRRSGLGKRYAYF
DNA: TGTGCCAGCAGACGATCGGGACTAGGGAAGCGATACGCGTATTTT

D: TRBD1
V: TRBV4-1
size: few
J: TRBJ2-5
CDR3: CASSQQRTGQWETQYF
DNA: TGCGCCAGCAGCCAACAGCGGACAGGGCAGTGGGAGACCCAGTACTTC

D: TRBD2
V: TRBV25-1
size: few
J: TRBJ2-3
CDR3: CASSASGTSARYAYF
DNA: TGTGCCAGCAGTGCTTCCGGGACTAGCGCCAGATACGCGTATTTT

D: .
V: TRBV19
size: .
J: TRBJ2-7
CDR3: CAPRARNNEQYF
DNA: TGTGCCCCCAGGGCTAGGAATAATGAGCAGTACTTC

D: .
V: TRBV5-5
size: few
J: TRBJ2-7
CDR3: CASSFGRQAGYEQYF
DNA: TGTGCCAGCAGCTTTGGAAGGCAGGCAGGCTACGAGCAGTACTTC

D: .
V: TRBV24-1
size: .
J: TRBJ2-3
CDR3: CATSDFAGDGTDTQYF
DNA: TGTGCCACCAGTGATTTCGCAGGGGACGGAACAGATACGCAGTATTTT

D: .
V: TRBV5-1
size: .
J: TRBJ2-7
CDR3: CASSLGGMRYEQYF
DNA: TGCGCCAGCAGCTTAGGCGGGATGAGATACGAGCAGTACTTC

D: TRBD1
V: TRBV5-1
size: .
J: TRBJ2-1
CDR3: CASSATGVFGEQFF
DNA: TGCGCCAGCAGCGCGACAGGGGTCTTTGGTGAGCAGTTCTTC

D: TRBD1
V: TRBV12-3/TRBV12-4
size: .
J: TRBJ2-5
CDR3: CASSLNRGREETQYF
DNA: TGTGCCAGCAGTTTAAACAGGGGGCGAGAGGAGACCCAGTACTTC

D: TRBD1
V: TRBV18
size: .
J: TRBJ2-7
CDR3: CASSPGQVPYEQYF
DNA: TGTGCCAGCTCACCAGGACAGGTTCCCTACGAGCAGTACTTC

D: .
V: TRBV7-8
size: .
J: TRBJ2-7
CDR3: CASSLALLVNWGHYEQYF
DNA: TGTGCCAGCAGCTTAGCGCTCCTAGTTAACTGGGGACATTACGAGCAGTACTTC

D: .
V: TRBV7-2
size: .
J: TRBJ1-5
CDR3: CASSPNGRQGQPQHF
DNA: TGTGCCAGCAGCCCTAACGGGCGGCAGGGGCAGCCCCAGCATTTT

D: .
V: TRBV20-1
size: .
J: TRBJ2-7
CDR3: CSARDRQTTGYEQYF
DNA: TGCAGTGCTAGGGACCGACAGACTACCGGCTACGAGCAGTACTTC

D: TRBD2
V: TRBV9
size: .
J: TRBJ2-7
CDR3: CASSVGSASGRSEQYF
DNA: TGTGCCAGCAGCGTAGGTTCGGCTAGCGGGAGGAGCGAGCAGTACTTC

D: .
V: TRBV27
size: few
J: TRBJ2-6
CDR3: CASSTWTDLSGANVLTF
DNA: TGTGCCAGCAGTACCTGGACAGACCTCTCTGGGGCCAACGTCCTGACTTTC

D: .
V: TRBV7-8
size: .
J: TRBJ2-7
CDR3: CASSPPKSYEQYF
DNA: TGTGCCAGCAGCCCGCCTAAATCCTACGAGCAGTACTTC

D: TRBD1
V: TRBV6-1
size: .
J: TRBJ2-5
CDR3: CASRDRQGGQTQYF
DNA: TGTGCCAGCAGGGACCGACAGGGGGGACAGACCCAGTACTTC

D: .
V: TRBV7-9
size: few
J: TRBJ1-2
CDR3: CASSLTQTGSKGYTF
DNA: TGTGCCAGCAGCTTAACCCAAACAGGGTCAAAGGGCTACACCTTC